This TCR beta chain was found in a study of regulatory T cells in long-lasting Graves disease. Per germline, CDR1 DFQATT and CDR2 SNEGSKA (reference sequence). The CDR3 sequence is 15 residues long. With 0 bases removed from V and 4 bases from J, the gap between germline ends came to 12 bases. Arm-PCR with iRepertoire HTBI primers amplified the CDR3 regions for these TCR beta libraries. TCRdb reprocessed the multiplex PCR reads with MiXCR, giving one entry per CDR3 protein. The sample contains fewer than 400,000 distinct CDR3 sequences, 15% to 20% of which appear only once. Time point given: newly diagnosed GD, antithyroid drugs for less than 3 months. With RNA extracted from PBMCs as input, the TCR library was made. The collection involved drawing roughly 9 milliliters of peripheral blood into EDTA tubes. The table lists this clonotype with many counts.

This receptor was obtained from a female donor with Graves disease. The chain carries TRBV20-1 and TRBJ2-2; the D gene is possibly TRBD2 (6 bases). This specimen was peripheral blood mononuclear cells (PBMCs), taken at new diagnosis, from a patient treated with antithyroid drugs. CDR3 residues: CSARDGRGPTGELFF. For the CDR3, the DNA is TGCAGTGCTAGAGATGGGCGGGGACCCACCGGGGAGCTGTTTTTT.